This TCR beta chain was recovered during a study of blood T cells in healthy people across ages. Next came a second PCR, run for about 7 to 12 cycles, which used a sample-barcoded 5' primer along with a J-beta primer mix. TCRdb passed the 5' RACE reads through MiXCR, listing each CDR3 protein once. The repertoire consists of about 1.5 million distinct CDR3 sequences, with under 55% occurring once and the leading ten covering less than 5%. Study-level points and caveats: Diversity of TCR beta per million T cells declined in a roughly linear way with age. Diversity was higher, and naive CD4+ cells more numerous, in long-lived donors than in aged donors. Estimates drawn from one million T cells were deemed to understate diversity.

As to this clonotype: Its antigen is unknown.

Researchers isolated at least 6 million PBMCs per sample. The germline V gene has CDR1 MGHRA and CDR2 YSYEKL. V was shortened by 4 bases and J by 0 bases, with 15 bases between the two germline ends. This CDR3 has 16 amino acids. The chain carries TRBV4-1 and TRBJ1-1, with D maybe TRBD1 (5 bases). Specimen: blood. This TCR was sampled from a woman under 30 in good health. The CDR3 DNA sequence: TGCGCCAGCAGCCCCGAGGGGCAGGTGATGAACACTGAAGCTTTCTTT. Amino acid sequence: CASSPEGQVMNTEAFF.